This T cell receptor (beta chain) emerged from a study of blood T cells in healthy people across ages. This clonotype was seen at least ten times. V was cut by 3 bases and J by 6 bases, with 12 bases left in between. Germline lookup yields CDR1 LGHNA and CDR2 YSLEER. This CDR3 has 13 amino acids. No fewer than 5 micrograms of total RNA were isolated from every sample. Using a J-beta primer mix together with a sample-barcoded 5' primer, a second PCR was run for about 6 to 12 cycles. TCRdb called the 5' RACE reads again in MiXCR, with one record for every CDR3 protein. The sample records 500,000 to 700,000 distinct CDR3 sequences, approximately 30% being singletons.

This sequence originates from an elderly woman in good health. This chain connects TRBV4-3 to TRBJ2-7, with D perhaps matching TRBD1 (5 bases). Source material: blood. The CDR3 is CASSQYQGSEQYF. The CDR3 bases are TGCGCCAGCAGCCAGTACCAGGGATCCGAGCAGTACTTC.